This T cell receptor (beta chain) was recorded in a study of STAT5B mutations in CD4+ large granular lymphocyte leukemia. V shed 2 bases and J shed 5 bases, with 3 bases lying between them. Germline V gene data show CDR1 as SGHVS and CDR2 as FNYEAQ. The CDR3 has 11 amino acids. Data came from immunoSEQ multiplex PCR; TCRdb stores just in-frame clones and leaves some out. This table has about 35,000 clones, over 60% appearing once. The clonotype was recovered from a human donor in good health. The rearrangement joins TRBV7-6 to TRBJ2-5; no definite D call. The material sequenced was CD4+ T cells from blood buffy coats. The CDR3 DNA reads as TGTGCCAGCAGCTTAACGGAGACCCAGTACTTC. Translating gives CASSLTETQYF.